This T cell receptor beta chain was observed in a study of immune cell composition in non-small cell lung cancer. Findings of the study overall: Overall clonality, unlike maximal tumour-associated clone frequency, did not predict TIL reactivity. Top 10 clone scores and clonality were higher in squamous than adenocarcinoma. About 75% of squamous and about 31% of adenocarcinoma cases had tumour-associated clones >0.5%.

Genomic DNA came from frozen unsorted single-cell suspensions. Using immunoSEQ multiplex PCR, the repertoire was profiled, and TCRdb retains in-frame clones only, with some absent. The sample lists some 5,000 clones; roughly 79% were seen once. Notes on this clone: Its antigen is not known.

The CDR3 totals 14 residues. Germline CDR1 SGHTA, CDR2 FQGNSA. The V gene lost 4 bases and the J gene lost 2 bases, with 11 bases spanning the gap. This TCR was recovered from a human donor with non-small cell lung cancer. The sample taken for sequencing was lung tumor tissue. V and J are TRBV7-2 and TRBJ1-1; maybe TRBD1 (5 bases). In DNA form, the CDR3 reads TGTGCCAGCAGCTCCCTGGGGGGAAACACTGAAGCTTTCTTT. This gives the protein CASSSLGGNTEAFF.